These 25 T cell receptor beta chains came from one sample sequenced in a study of cytomegalovirus exposure and HLA in healthy donors. The PCR had 60 Vbeta and 13 Jbeta primers. Data came from immunoSEQ multiplex PCR; TCRdb stores just in-frame clones and leaves some out. The sample contains over 120,000 clones, over 75% of which appear only once. Sequencing input: PBMCs. These TCRs come from a woman in her twenties or thirties in good health and CMV-seronegative.

This sequence joins TRBV4-1 and TRBJ1-5, with 11 bases fitting TRBD1. Germline values: CDR1 MGHRA, CDR2 YSYEKL. The V gene end was trimmed by 4 bases and the J gene end by 5 bases; junction bases not matched to a gene: 1. This CDR3 has 14 residues. CDR3 region: CASSPGQGDQPQHF. The CDR3, as DNA: TGCGCCAGCAGCCCGGGACAGGGGGATCAGCCCCAGCATTTT.

The chain uses TRBV19 and TRBJ2-5; unclear D gene. There are 15 residues in the CDR3. The germline V and J ends were trimmed by 5 bases and 5 bases, with 18 bases remaining between them. Germline CDR1 is LNHDA and CDR2 is SQIVND (reference sequence). The CDR3 nucleotides read TGTGCCAGTAGTTCTCCCCCAGGCACTCGGGAGACCCAGTACTTC. This codes for CASSSPPGTRETQYF.

The V gene is TRBV6-1, the J gene TRBJ2-1; 11 nucleotides agree with TRBD1. Trimming at V came to 6 bases and at J to 8 bases, leaving 3 bases not matched to a gene. The CDR3 spans 13 residues. Germline-derived CDR1 and CDR2 are MNHNS and SASEGT. The CDR3 spells CASRGQGGDEQFF. CDR3 in DNA: TGTGCCAGCAGGGGACAGGGGGGGGATGAGCAGTTCTTC.

This clone was counted once. The chain employs TRBV5-1 and TRBJ2-3; D unclear. This CDR3 is built from 14 residues. CDR1 is SGHRS, CDR2 YFSETQ, per germline. The V end was cut by 4 bases, the J end by 0 bases, with 9 bases between. CDR3 DNA sequence: TGCGCCAGCAGCCTGCAGACTAGCACAGATACGCAGTATTTT. It translates to CASSLQTSTDTQYF.

The genes are TRBV7-3 and TRBJ2-3; weak D call: TRBD2 (5 bases). V lost 2 bases and J 1 base, leaving 10 bases between the germline ends. Looked up from germline, CDR1 is SGHTA and CDR2 is FQGTGA. The CDR3 consists of 15 residues. The CDR3 sequence is CASSLVGAGTDTQYF. The CDR3 DNA follows: TGTGCCAGCAGCTTAGTGGGAGCTGGCACAGATACGCAGTATTTT.

This clone was observed a few times. This chain joins TRBV5-4 and TRBJ1-2; D is possibly TRBD1 (5 bases). The CDR3 totals 12 residues. Germline V gene lookup returns CDR1 SGHNT and CDR2 YYREEE (reference sequence). V lost 0 bases to trimming and J lost 8 bases, with 8 bases between them. The CDR3 DNA follows: TGTGCCAGCAGCTTGGACAGGATCGGCTACACCTTC. Protein: CASSLDRIGYTF. The full variable domain, completed using reference TRBV5-4 and TRBJ1-2, is ETGVTQSPTHLIKTRGQQVTLRCSSQSGHNTVSWYQQALGQGPQFIFQYYREEENGRGNFPPRFSGLQFPNYSSELNVNALELDDSALYLCASSLDRIGYTFGSGTRLTVV.

The V gene is TRBV5-1, the J gene TRBJ2-5; 10 bases are a match to TRBD1. The CDR3 spans 14 residues. V gave up 4 bases and J gave up 4 bases; unmatched junction bases: 4. From germline, CDR1 is SGHRS and CDR2 YFSETQ. CDR3 DNA: TGCGCCAGCAGCCCAGGGACAGGGGTAGAGACCCAGTACTTC. Its protein product is CASSPGTGVETQYF.

The rearrangement uses TRBV18 and TRBJ1-1; the D is unclear. The CDR3 contains 14 residues. The V gene lost 1 base and the J gene lost 1 base, with 7 bases spanning the gap. The germline gives CDR1 KGHSH, CDR2 LQKENI. The CDR3 reads CASSPRAGNTEAFF. CDR3 DNA sequence: TGTGCCAGCTCACCACGGGCGGGGAACACTGAAGCTTTCTTT. Drawing the rest from reference TRBV18 and TRBJ1-1, the complete variable domain is NAGVMQNPRHLVRRRGQEARLRCSPMKGHSHVYWYRQLPEEGLKFMVYLQKENIIDESGMPKERFSAEFPKEGPSILRIQQVVRGDSAAYFCASSPRAGNTEAFFGQGTRLTVV.

V gene TRBV7-9 combines with J gene TRBJ1-4, with TRBD1 matching 7 bases. The germline gives CDR1 SEHNR, CDR2 FQNEAQ (reference sequence). Trimming at V came to 5 bases and at J to 4 bases, leaving 7 bases not matched to a gene. This CDR3 spans 15 amino acids. CDR3 nucleotides: TGTGCCAGCAGCCCCGGAGGGGGCGTTAATGAAAAACTGTTTTTT. Translated: CASSPGGGVNEKLFF.

This chain connects TRBV13 to TRBJ1-2; 9 bases align to TRBD1. From germline, CDR1 is PRHDT and CDR2 FYEKMQ (reference sequence). Germline trimming cut 5 bases from V and 7 bases from J; bases unmatched to any gene: 2. This CDR3 has 12 residues. This CDR3 reads CASSPGQGGYTF. DNA for the CDR3: TGTGCCAGCAGCCCGGGACAGGGTGGCTACACCTTC.

This clone came up once. V is TRBV7-2 and J is TRBJ1-6; 9 positions agree with TRBD1. The junction had 1 base not matched to a gene; V was cut back by 1 base and J by 9 bases. The CDR3 is 14 amino acids. Germline loops: CDR1 SGHTA, CDR2 FQGNSA. CDR3 sequence reads: CASSLDRGLSPLHF. In DNA form, the CDR3 reads TGTGCCAGCAGCTTAGACAGGGGGCTTTCACCCCTCCACTTT.

This clone was picked up one time. The chain combines TRBV10-3 with TRBJ2-1; 13 positions agree with TRBD2. Germline-derived CDR1 and CDR2 are ENHRY and SYGVKD. The ends lost 6 bases at V and 7 bases at J; junction bases unmatched: 3. The CDR3 is made up of 14 amino acids. The CDR3 nucleotides are TGTGCCATCAGAATACTAGCGGGAGGGAATGAGCAGTTCTTC. Its translation is CAIRILAGGNEQFF.

The chain couples TRBV6-1 to TRBJ2-5, with 15 positions matching TRBD2. The CDR3 covers 16 residues. After removal of 1 base from V and 4 bases from J, the junction contained 1 base not matched to a gene. CDR1 and CDR2 from the germline V gene are MNHNS and SASEGT. This CDR3 reads CASSEVGLAGGETQYF. Here the CDR3 DNA reads TGTGCCAGCAGTGAAGTGGGACTAGCGGGAGGAGAGACCCAGTACTTC.

This chain links TRBV29-1 with TRBJ2-7; 7 bases fit TRBD1. Germline-derived CDR1 and CDR2 are SQVTM and ANQGSEA. The junction had 11 bases not matched to a gene; V was cut back by 4 bases and J by 5 bases. The CDR3 covers 14 residues. The DNA for the CDR3 is TGCAGCGTTGTCCCCGCCGACAGGGTTGACGAGCAGTACTTC. It yields the protein CSVVPADRVDEQYF.

This chain links TRBV4-1 with TRBJ2-1; 9 nucleotides line up with TRBD2. The CDR3 contains 16 residues. Germline CDR1 reads MGHRA; CDR2 reads YSYEKL. With V trimmed by 0 bases and J by 4 bases, 4 bases remained unmatched. The CDR3 DNA reads as TGCGCCAGCAGCCAAGACCCGGCGGGAGGGTACAATGAGCAGTTCTTC. Its translation is CASSQDPAGGYNEQFF.

The chain uses TRBV19 and TRBJ2-7, with a tentative D call TRBD2 (5 bases). The V gene lost 4 bases and the J gene lost 1 base, with 11 bases spanning the gap. Germline assignment: CDR1 LNHDA and CDR2 SQIVND (reference sequence). CDR3 length: 14 residues. Here the CDR3 reads CASSTGRGSYEQYF. CDR3 nucleotides: TGTGCCAGTAGTACTGGACGGGGATCCTACGAGCAGTACTTC.

This clone was detected a few times. The chain carries TRBV6-1 and TRBJ2-7, with 8 positions matching TRBD1. V dropped 6 bases and J dropped 4; count of bases not matched to a gene: 8. The CDR3 consists of 14 residues. Germline CDR1 reads MNHNS; CDR2 reads SASEGT. The CDR3 nucleotides are TGTGCCAGCAGGGTTTCGGACAGGGAATACGAGCAGTACTTC. Protein product: CASRVSDREYEQYF.

This clone showed up just once. The rearrangement uses TRBV27 and TRBJ2-5; 8 bases agree with TRBD1. The CDR3 runs 14 residues. V was pared by 5 bases and J by 1 base, with 3 bases of the junction left unmatched. Germline values: CDR1 MNHEY, CDR2 SMNVEV (reference sequence). The DNA for the CDR3 is TGTGCCAGCAGTAGGGACAGGAGCCAAGAGACCCAGTACTTC. Encoded protein: CASSRDRSQETQYF.

The chain employs TRBV10-1 and TRBJ1-3, with 9 nucleotides matching TRBD1. This CDR3 is 18 amino acids long. Trimming at V came to 2 bases and at J to 3 bases, leaving 11 bases not matched to a gene. CDR1 and CDR2 from the germline V gene are WNHNN and SYGVQD (reference sequence). The CDR3 DNA reads as TGCGCCAGCAGTGAGAAACCGCCGGGACAGGGTATTGGAAACACCATATATTTT. Protein: CASSEKPPGQGIGNTIYF.

The CDR3 reads CASSPPAGGPNNEQFF. The CDR3 region has the DNA TGTGCCAGCAGTCCACCCGCGGGAGGGCCAAACAATGAGCAGTTCTTC. This chain uses TRBV6-6 with TRBJ2-1; TRBD2 agrees at 9 bases. Per germline, CDR1 MNHNY and CDR2 SVGAGI (reference sequence). The CDR3 sequence is 16 residues long. The V segment lost 5 bases and the J segment 5 bases; nucleotides outside the gene matches: 10.

This clone was found a few times. This chain joins TRBV9 and TRBJ1-2, with TRBD1 as a possible D gene (6 bases). V was trimmed by 1 base and J by 1 base, leaving 14 bases between them. CDR3 length: 16 amino acids. Germline CDR1 and CDR2: SGDLS and YYNGEE. The CDR3 DNA reads as TGTGCCAGCAGCGTATCGATATCAGGGGTTAACTATGGCTACACCTTC. Its protein is CASSVSISGVNYGYTF.

This clone came up once. This chain connects TRBV7-7 to TRBJ2-1; D may be TRBD1 (6 bases). The length of the CDR3 is 14 residues. Germline CDR1 and CDR2: SSHAT and FNYEAQ (reference sequence). Deletions cut 1 base from V and 6 bases from J, with 10 bases between. The CDR3: CASSLVTGSNEQFF. DNA for the CDR3: TGTGCCAGCAGCTTAGTAACAGGGTCCAATGAGCAGTTCTTC.

J is TRBJ2-3 and V is TRBV7-8; 7 nucleotides match TRBD2. Germline CDR1 and CDR2: SGHVS and FQNEAQ. The CDR3 runs 17 residues. The trim removed 1 base at V and 2 bases at J, leaving 9 bases unmatched. CDR3 DNA sequence: TGTGCCAGCAGCTTAGTTGGGGCGGGAGTTTTCACAGATACGCAGTATTTT. The encoded protein is CASSLVGAGVFTDTQYF.

V usage is TRBV19 and J usage is TRBJ1-1, with a weak D call TRBD1 (5 bases). The CDR3 contains 13 residues. V was pared by 6 bases and J by 0 bases, with 8 bases between. Per germline, CDR1 LNHDA and CDR2 SQIVND (reference sequence). The CDR3 spells CASSTTVNTEAFF. For the CDR3, the DNA is TGTGCCAGTAGCACGACAGTGAACACTGAAGCTTTCTTT.

This rearrangement joins TRBV7-2 to TRBJ2-7; D not certain. The CDR3 spans 13 residues. V was pared by 3 bases and J by 3 bases, with 9 bases between. The germline gives CDR1 SGHTA, CDR2 FQGNSA. The CDR3 DNA reads as TGTGCCAGCAGCTTCTACTCGGGCTACGAGCAGTACTTC. Translation gives CASSFYSGYEQYF.